Below are 16 T cell receptor beta chains sequenced from a single sample in a study of blood T cell dynamics during melanoma immunotherapy. Time point indicated: week 3, after first cycle of checkpoint inhibitor. Generated by immunoSEQ multiplex PCR, the TCRdb table keeps only in-frame clones and is missing some. This table holds approximately 6,300 clones, 88% found once. Sequencing was performed on blood, taken from a patient treated with checkpoint blockade. These receptors came from a human donor with melanoma.

The chain has TRBV29-1 and TRBJ2-5, with 9 bases aligning to TRBD1. J gave up 4 bases and V 4 bases, and 4 bases lay outside the gene matches. The CDR3 is 13 amino acids. From germline, CDR1 is SQVTM and CDR2 ANQGSEA. CDR3 in amino acids: CSVARTGVETQYF. CDR3 coding DNA: TGCAGCGTTGCCAGGACAGGGGTAGAGACCCAGTACTTC.

This clone was observed a few times. The chain uses TRBV7-9 and TRBJ2-7; 8 bases line up with TRBD1. The CDR3 is 15 amino acids. Germline CDR1 and CDR2: SEHNR and FQNEAQ (reference sequence). V was clipped by 1 base and J by 2 bases; unmatched bases: 4. For the CDR3, the DNA is TGTGCCAGCAGCTTAGTGGACAGGGACCCCTACGAGCAGTACTTC. This gives the protein CASSLVDRDPYEQYF. The whole variable domain, remainder taken from reference TRBV7-9 and TRBJ2-7, is DTGVSQNPRHKITKRGQNVTFRCDPISEHNRLYWYRQTLGQGPEFLTYFQNEAQLEKSRLLSDRFSAERPKGSFSTLEIQRTEQGDSAMYLCASSLVDRDPYEQYFGPGTRLTVT.

CDR3 residues: CASSVLGTGRLDTQYF. The CDR3 region has the DNA TGTGCCAGCAGCGTCCTAGGGACAGGGCGGTTAGATACGCAGTATTTT. V gene TRBV9 combines with J gene TRBJ2-3; 9 bases align to TRBD1. The V gene's germline CDR1 is SGDLS and CDR2 YYNGEE. This CDR3 spans 16 amino acids. V was clipped by 2 bases and J by 5 bases; unmatched bases: 9.

The chain recombines TRBV5-6 with TRBJ2-1, with D hard to call. The CDR3 contains 11 residues. The germline V and J ends were trimmed by 2 bases and 9 bases, with 6 bases remaining between them. The V gene's germline CDR1 is SGHDT and CDR2 YYEEEE. In nucleotides, the CDR3 is TGTGCCAGCAGCTTTGGTTTTGAGCAGTTCTTC. Amino acid sequence: CASSFGFEQFF.

The J gene is TRBJ2-7, the V gene TRBV6-1; D is undetermined. Germline lookup yields CDR1 MNHNS and CDR2 SASEGT. Trimming left V 6 bases short and J 8 bases short, with 23 bases between. The CDR3 spans 15 residues. The CDR3 sequence: CASSHSRRAELKQYF. The DNA of the CDR3 is TGTGCCAGCAGCCACTCACGGAGAGCCGAGCTGAAGCAGTACTTC.

The chain is built from TRBV27 and TRBJ1-2; 7 nucleotides agree with TRBD1. Germline V lookup: CDR1 MNHEY, CDR2 SMNVEV (reference sequence). V gave up 8 bases and J gave up 6 bases; unmatched junction bases: 6. The CDR3 length is 12 residues. The CDR3: CASGLTGHGYTF. In nucleotides, the CDR3 is TGTGCCAGCGGCTTGACAGGGCATGGCTACACCTTC.

This clone showed up just a few times. The gene calls are TRBV10-2 and TRBJ1-6; D might be TRBD1 (5 bases). Trimming left V 0 bases short and J 4 bases short, with 13 bases between. In germline, CDR1 is WSHSY, CDR2 SAAADI. The CDR3 totals 17 residues. CDR3 protein: CASSESAGIGYNSPLHF. DNA for the CDR3: TGCGCCAGCAGTGAGTCGGCAGGGATTGGTTATAATTCACCCCTCCACTTT.

The rearrangement links TRBV10-3 to TRBJ1-6; D possibly corresponds to TRBD1 (5 bases). Germline CDR1 ENHRY, CDR2 SYGVKD. The V gene lost 3 bases and the J gene lost 0 bases, with 12 bases spanning the gap. CDR3 size: 17 residues. The CDR3 sequence is CAISDLGGPSYNSPLHF. CDR3 nucleotide sequence: TGTGCCATCAGTGACCTCGGGGGACCCTCCTATAATTCACCCCTCCACTTT.

The CDR3 DNA is TGTGCTGCCTCTTGGGGGCCAGAAGAGACCCAGTACTTC. Translating gives CAASWGPEETQYF. The chain couples TRBV6-1 to TRBJ2-5; possible D gene TRBD1, 6 bases. This CDR3 has 13 residues. Germline loops: CDR1 MNHNS, CDR2 SASEGT.

V and J are TRBV7-2 and TRBJ1-5; D gene uncertain. Per germline, CDR1 SGHTA and CDR2 FQGNSA. CDR3 length: 13 residues. V dropped 2 bases and J dropped 0 bases, with 2 bases sitting between them. The CDR3 sequence is CASSLSSNQPQHF. The DNA for the CDR3 is TGTGCCAGCAGCTTATCTAGCAATCAGCCCCAGCATTTT. The complete variable domain, with remaining parts taken from reference TRBV7-2 and TRBJ1-5, reads GAGVSQSPSNKVTEKGKDVELRCDPISGHTALYWYRQSLGQGLEFLIYFQGNSAPDKSGLPSDRFSAERTGGSVSTLTIQRTQQEDSAVYLCASSLSSNQPQHFGDGTRLSIL.

This chain joins TRBV28 and TRBJ2-7; TRBD1 agrees at 9 bases. The V segment lost 6 bases and the J segment 5 bases; nucleotides outside the gene matches: 8. Looked up from germline, CDR1 is MDHEN and CDR2 is SYDVKM. The CDR3 consists of 14 residues. DNA for the CDR3: TGTGCCAGCAGAAATCCGGGACAGGGTAACGAGCAGTACTTC. Protein product: CASRNPGQGNEQYF.

The chain employs TRBV28 and TRBJ2-5; tentative D call: TRBD2 (5 bases). The J call may not be correct, given that the DNA end is closer to TRBJ2-7. Germline values: CDR1 MDHEN, CDR2 SYDVKM. The CDR3 spans 13 residues. CDR3 loop: CASTVAGDYEQYF. The CDR3 region has the DNA TGTGCCAGCACGGTAGCCGGGGACTACGAGCAGTACTTC.

This clone was found a few times. This chain connects TRBV5-1 to TRBJ1-2; weak D call: TRBD1 (6 bases). This CDR3 spans 13 amino acids. Germline V gene data show CDR1 as SGHRS and CDR2 as YFSETQ. V was cut by 0 bases and J by 3 bases, with 6 bases left in between. For the CDR3, the DNA is TGCGCCAGCAGCTTGGACAGGGACTATGGCTACACCTTC. Amino acids: CASSLDRDYGYTF.

V usage is TRBV4-1 and J usage is TRBJ2-7; D not resolved. The CDR3 length is 15 residues. V was cut by 1 base and J by 2 bases, with 12 bases left in between. Germline V gene data show CDR1 as MGHRA and CDR2 as YSYEKL. The CDR3 DNA sequence: TGCGCCAGCAGCCAAGCTTCGTTCAGTGCCTACGAGCAGTACTTC. It translates to CASSQASFSAYEQYF.

The V and J genes are TRBV28 and TRBJ2-2; 7 bases are a match to TRBD1. Trimming took 7 bases from V and 3 from J; bases not matched to a gene: 8. In germline, CDR1 is MDHEN, CDR2 SYDVKM. The CDR3 extends over 15 amino acids. This CDR3 is CASIGAGGYTGELFF. CDR3 bases: TGTGCCAGCATCGGGGCAGGGGGTTACACCGGGGAGCTGTTTTTT.

The chain is built from TRBV6-1 and TRBJ1-4, with TRBD1 matching over 7 bases. The CDR3 sequence is 15 residues long. From germline, CDR1 is MNHNS and CDR2 SASEGT. V lost 0 bases to trimming and J lost 8 bases; unmatched junction nucleotides: 6. The CDR3, as DNA: TGTGCCAGCAGTGAAGCCAGCAGGGGGAGCGAAAAACTGTTTTTT. Amino acid sequence: CASSEASRGSEKLFF.